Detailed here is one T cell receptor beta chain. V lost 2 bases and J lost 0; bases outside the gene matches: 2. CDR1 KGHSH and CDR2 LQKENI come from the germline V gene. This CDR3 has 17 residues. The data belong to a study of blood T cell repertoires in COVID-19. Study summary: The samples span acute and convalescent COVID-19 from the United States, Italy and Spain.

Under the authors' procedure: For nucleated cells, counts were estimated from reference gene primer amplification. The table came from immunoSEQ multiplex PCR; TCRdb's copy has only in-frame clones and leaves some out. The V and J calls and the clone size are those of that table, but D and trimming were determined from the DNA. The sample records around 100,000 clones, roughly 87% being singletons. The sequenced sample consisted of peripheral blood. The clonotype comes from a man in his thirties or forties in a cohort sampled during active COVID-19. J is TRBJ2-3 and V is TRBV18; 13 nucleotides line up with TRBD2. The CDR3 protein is CASSPGTSGASTDTQYF. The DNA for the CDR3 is TGTGCCAGCTCACCAGGGACTAGCGGGGCGAGCACAGATACGCAGTATTTT.